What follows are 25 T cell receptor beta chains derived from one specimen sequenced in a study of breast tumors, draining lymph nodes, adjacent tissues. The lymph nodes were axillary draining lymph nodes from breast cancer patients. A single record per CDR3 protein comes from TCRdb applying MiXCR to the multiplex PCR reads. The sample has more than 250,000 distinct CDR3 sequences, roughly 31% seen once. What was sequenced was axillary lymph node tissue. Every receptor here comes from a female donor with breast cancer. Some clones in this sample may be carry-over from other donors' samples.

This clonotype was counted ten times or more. CDR3 sequence reads: CAIGGTVNYEQYF. DNA of the CDR3: TGTGCCATCGGGGGGACAGTTAACTACGAGCAGTACTTC. The rearrangement links TRBV10-3 to TRBJ2-7, with a tentative D call TRBD1 (7 bases). Per the germline V gene, CDR1 is ENHRY and CDR2 is SYGVKD. V shed 8 bases and J shed 3 bases, with 14 bases lying between them. This CDR3 has 13 residues.

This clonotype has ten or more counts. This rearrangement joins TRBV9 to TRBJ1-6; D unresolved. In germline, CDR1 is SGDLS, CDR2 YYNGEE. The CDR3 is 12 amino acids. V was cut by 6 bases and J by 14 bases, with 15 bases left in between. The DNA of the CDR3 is TGTGCCAGCACCGGGGAGGGAAGGTCCCTCCACTTT. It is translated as CASTGEGRSLHF.

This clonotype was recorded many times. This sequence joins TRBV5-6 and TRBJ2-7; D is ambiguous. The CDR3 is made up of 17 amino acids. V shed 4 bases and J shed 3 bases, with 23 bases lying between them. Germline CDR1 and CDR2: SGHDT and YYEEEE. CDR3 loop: CASSMAPAGRALYEQYF. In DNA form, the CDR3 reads TGTGCCAGCAGCATGGCGCCCGCAGGACGCGCTCTCTACGAGCAGTACTTC.

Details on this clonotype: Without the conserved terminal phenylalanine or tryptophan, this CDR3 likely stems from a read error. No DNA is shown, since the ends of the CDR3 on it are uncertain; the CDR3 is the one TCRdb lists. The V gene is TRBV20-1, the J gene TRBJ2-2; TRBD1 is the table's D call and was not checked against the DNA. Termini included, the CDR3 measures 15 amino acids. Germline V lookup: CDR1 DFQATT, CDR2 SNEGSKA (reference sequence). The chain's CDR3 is CSARFPPSITGELFS.

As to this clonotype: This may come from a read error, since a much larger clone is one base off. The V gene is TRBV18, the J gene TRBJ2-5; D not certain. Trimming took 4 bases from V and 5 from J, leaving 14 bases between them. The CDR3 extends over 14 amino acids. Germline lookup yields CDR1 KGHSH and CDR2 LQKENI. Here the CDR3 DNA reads TGTGCCAGCTCACTGAGACCTACTTGGGAGACCCAGTACTTC. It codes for CASSLRPTWETQYF.

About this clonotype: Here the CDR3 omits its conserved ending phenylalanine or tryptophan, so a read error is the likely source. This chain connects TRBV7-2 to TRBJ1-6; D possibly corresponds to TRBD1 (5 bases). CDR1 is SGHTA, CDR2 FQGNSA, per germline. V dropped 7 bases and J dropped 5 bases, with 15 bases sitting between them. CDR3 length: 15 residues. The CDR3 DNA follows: TGTGCCAGCAACCCGCTGACAGTCAATAATTCACCCCTCCACTAT. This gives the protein CASNPLTVNNSPLHY.

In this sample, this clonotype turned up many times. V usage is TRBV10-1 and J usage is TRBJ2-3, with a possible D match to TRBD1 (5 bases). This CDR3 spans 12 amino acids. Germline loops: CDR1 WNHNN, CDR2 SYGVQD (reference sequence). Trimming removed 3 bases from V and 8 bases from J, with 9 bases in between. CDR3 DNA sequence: TGCGCCAGCAGTGAAAGGCAGGGTACGCAGTATTTT. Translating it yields CASSERQGTQYF.

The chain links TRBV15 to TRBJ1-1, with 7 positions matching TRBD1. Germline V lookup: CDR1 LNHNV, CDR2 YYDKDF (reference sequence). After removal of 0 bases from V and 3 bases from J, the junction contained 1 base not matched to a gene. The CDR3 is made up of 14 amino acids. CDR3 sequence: CATSRDGTDTEAFF. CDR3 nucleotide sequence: TGTGCCACCAGCAGAGATGGGACAGACACTGAAGCTTTCTTT.

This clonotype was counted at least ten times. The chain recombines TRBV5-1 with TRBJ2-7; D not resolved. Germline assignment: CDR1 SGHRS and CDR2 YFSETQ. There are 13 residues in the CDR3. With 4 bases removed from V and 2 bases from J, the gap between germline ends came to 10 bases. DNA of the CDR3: TGCGCCAGCAGCGGGTCCCTTCCCTACGAGCAGTACTTC. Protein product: CASSGSLPYEQYF.

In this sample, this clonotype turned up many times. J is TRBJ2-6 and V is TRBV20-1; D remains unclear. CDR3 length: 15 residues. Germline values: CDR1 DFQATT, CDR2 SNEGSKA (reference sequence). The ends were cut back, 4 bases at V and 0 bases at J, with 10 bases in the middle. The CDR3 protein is CSATAYRSGANVLTF. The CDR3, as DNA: TGCAGTGCTACAGCCTACCGCTCTGGGGCCAACGTCCTGACTTTC.

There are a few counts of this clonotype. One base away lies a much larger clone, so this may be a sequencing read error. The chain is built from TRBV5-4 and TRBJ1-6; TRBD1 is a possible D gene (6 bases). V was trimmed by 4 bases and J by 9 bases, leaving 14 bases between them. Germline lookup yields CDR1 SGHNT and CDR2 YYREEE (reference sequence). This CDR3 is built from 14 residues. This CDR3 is CASSTTGTSSPLHF. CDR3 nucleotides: TGTGCCAGCAGCACTACAGGGACCAGTTCACCCCTCCACTTT. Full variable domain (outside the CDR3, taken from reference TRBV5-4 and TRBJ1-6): ETGVTQSPTHLIKTRGQQVTLRCSSQSGHNTVSWYQQALGQGPQFIFQYYREEENGRGNFPPRFSGLQFPNYSSELNVNALELDDSALYLCASSTTGTSSPLHFGNGTRLTVT.

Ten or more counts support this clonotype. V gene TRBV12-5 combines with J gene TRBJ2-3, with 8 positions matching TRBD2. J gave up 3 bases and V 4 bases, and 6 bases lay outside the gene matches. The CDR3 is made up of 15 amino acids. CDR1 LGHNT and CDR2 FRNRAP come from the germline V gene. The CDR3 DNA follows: TGTGCTAGTGGTTGGGGGAGCGGGAGAACAGATACGCAGTATTTT. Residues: CASGWGSGRTDTQYF.

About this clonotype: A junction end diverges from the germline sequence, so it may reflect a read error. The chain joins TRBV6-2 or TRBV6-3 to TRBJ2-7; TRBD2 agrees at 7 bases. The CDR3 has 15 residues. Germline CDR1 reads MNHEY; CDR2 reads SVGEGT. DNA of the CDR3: TGTGCCAGCAGTCACTCGCGGGAGTGGGCCTACGAGCAGTACTTC. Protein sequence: CASSHSREWAYEQYF.

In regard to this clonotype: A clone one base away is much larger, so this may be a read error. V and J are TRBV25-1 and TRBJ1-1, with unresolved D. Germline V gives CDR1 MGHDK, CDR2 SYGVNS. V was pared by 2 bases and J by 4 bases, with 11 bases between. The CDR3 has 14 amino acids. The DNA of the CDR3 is TGTGCCAGCAGTGAACTCGGCGGACGCACTGAAGCTTTCTTT. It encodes CASSELGGRTEAFF.

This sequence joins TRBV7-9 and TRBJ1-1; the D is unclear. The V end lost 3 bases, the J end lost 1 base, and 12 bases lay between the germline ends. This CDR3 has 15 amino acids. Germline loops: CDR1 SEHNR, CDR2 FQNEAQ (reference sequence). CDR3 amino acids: CASSFGIAQNTEAFF. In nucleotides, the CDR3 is TGTGCCAGCAGCTTCGGCATAGCTCAGAACACTGAAGCTTTCTTT.

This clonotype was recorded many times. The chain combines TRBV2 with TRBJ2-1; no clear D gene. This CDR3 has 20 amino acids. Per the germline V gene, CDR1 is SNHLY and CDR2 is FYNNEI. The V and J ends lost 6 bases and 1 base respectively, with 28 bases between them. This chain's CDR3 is CASRFESSLSLRASYNEQFF. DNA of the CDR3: TGTGCCAGCAGGTTTGAATCGAGTCTTTCTCTAAGGGCTTCCTACAATGAGCAGTTCTTC.

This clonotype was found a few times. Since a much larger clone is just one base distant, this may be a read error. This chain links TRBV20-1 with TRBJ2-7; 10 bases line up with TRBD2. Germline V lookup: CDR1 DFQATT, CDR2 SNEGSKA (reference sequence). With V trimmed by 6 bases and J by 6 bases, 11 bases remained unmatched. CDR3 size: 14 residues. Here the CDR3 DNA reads TGCAGTGCGGACCTAGCGGGAGAGAACTCCGAGCAGTACTTC. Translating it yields CSADLAGENSEQYF.

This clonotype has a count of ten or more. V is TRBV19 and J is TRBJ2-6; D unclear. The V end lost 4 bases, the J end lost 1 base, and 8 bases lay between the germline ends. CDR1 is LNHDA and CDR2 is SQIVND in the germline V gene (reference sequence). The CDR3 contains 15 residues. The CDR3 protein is CASSKYSSGANVLTF. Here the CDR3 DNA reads TGTGCCAGTAGTAAATACAGTTCTGGGGCCAACGTCCTGACTTTC.

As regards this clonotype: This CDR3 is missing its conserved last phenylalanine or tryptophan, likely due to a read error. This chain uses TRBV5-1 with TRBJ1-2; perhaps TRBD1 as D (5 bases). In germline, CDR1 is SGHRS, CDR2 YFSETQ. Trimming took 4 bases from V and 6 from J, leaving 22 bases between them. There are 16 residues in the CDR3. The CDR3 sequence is CASSPRRQSRTDGYTL. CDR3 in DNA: TGCGCCAGCAGCCCTCGCAGACAGTCTCGCACGGATGGCTACACCCTC.

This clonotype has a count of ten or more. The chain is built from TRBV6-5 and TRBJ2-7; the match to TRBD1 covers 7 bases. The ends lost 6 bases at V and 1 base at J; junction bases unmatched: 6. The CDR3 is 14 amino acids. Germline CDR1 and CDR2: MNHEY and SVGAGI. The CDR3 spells CASSRDRRSYEQYF. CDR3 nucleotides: TGTGCCAGCAGCCGGGACAGACGTTCCTACGAGCAGTACTTC.

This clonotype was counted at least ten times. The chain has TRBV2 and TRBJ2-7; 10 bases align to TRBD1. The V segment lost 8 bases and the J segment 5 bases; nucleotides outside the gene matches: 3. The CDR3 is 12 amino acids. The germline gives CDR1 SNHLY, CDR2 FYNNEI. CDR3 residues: CASSGTGDEQYF. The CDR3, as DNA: TGTGCCAGCTCCGGGACAGGGGACGAGCAGTACTTC.

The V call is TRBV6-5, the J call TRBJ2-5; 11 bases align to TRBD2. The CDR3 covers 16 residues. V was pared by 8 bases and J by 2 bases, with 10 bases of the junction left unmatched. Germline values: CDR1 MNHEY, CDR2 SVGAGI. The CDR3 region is CASGVAGGTPQETQYF. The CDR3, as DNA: TGTGCCAGCGGGGTAGCGGGAGGGACACCTCAAGAGACCCAGTACTTC.

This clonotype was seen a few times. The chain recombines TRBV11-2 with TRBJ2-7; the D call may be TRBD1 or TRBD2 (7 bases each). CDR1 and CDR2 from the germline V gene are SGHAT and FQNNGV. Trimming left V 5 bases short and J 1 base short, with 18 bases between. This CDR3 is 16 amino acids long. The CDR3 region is CASSPRGTTGSYEQYF. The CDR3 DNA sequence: TGTGCCAGCAGCCCCAGGGGGACTACCGGATCCTACGAGCAGTACTTC.

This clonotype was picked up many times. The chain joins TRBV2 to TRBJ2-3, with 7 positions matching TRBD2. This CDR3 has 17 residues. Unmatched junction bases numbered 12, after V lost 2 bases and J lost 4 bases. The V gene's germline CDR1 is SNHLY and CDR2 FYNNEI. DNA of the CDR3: TGTGCCAGCAGTGAACCCCTTCCGGGACTAAACCCAGATACGCAGTATTTT. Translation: CASSEPLPGLNPDTQYF.

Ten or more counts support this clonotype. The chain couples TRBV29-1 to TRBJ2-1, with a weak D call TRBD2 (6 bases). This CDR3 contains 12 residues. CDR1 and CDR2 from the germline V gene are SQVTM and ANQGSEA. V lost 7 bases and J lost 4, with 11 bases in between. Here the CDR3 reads CSASGSYNEQFF. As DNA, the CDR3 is TGCAGCGCAAGCGGGTCTTACAATGAGCAGTTCTTC.